One sample yielded the 11 T cell receptor beta chains listed below, sequenced in a study of shared clonotypes between healthy human individuals. The table came from immunoSEQ multiplex PCR; TCRdb's copy has only in-frame clones and leaves some out. The sample consists of 2 million to 3 million clones, about 92% of them appearing once. The sample comprised naive CD4+ T cells sorted from blood. Subset here: CD45RA+ positively selected. These receptors were collected from a man aged 18 to 35 in good health.

This sequence joins TRBV4-2 and TRBJ2-2; 9 bases match TRBD2. V was clipped by 1 base and J by 4 bases; unmatched bases: 4. The CDR3 sequence is 16 residues long. From germline, CDR1 is LGHNA and CDR2 YNFKEQ. The CDR3 loop reads CASSQGLAGTTGELFF. The CDR3 DNA sequence: TGTGCCAGCAGCCAAGGCCTAGCGGGGACCACCGGGGAGCTGTTTTTT.

This clone was seen just once. V gene TRBV19 combines with J gene TRBJ1-5, with D maybe TRBD1 (6 bases). The CDR3 sequence is 15 residues long. In germline, CDR1 is LNHDA, CDR2 SQIVND (reference sequence). Trimming took 7 bases from V and 0 from J, leaving 13 bases between them. CDR3: CASIQDSYSNQPQHF. In DNA, the CDR3 is TGTGCCAGTATCCAGGACAGTTATAGCAATCAGCCCCAGCATTTT.

In regard to this clone: Other nucleotide sequences in the sample specify the same CDR3. The chain uses TRBV5-6 and TRBJ1-2, with 7 bases fitting TRBD1. This CDR3 has 14 residues. The germline V gene encodes CDR1 SGHDT and CDR2 YYEEEE. V was clipped by 4 bases and J by 2 bases; unmatched bases: 5. CDR3 DNA sequence: TGTGCCAGCAGCCCCGGGACAGCAAACTATGGCTACACCTTC. It specifies CASSPGTANYGYTF.

The V gene is TRBV25-1, the J gene TRBJ1-1, with 7 bases fitting TRBD1. This CDR3 comprises 13 residues. The junction had 6 bases not matched to a gene; V was cut back by 7 bases and J by 4 bases. The germline CDR1 and CDR2 sequences are MGHDK and SYGVNS. The CDR3 DNA reads as TGTGCCAGCACAAGACAGGGAAGCACTGAAGCTTTCTTT. It encodes CASTRQGSTEAFF.

The genes are TRBV27 and TRBJ1-5; weak D call: TRBD1 (6 bases). The germline CDR1 and CDR2 sequences are MNHEY and SMNVEV (reference sequence). V lost 6 bases to trimming and J lost 6 bases, with 18 bases between them. The CDR3 loop spans 15 amino acids. The CDR3 protein is CASSSWWGAGQPQHF. CDR3 DNA: TGTGCCAGCAGCTCTTGGTGGGGGGCGGGTCAGCCCCAGCATTTT.

The V gene is TRBV7-2, the J gene TRBJ2-5; the match to TRBD2 covers 12 bases. V was pared by 3 bases and J by 10 bases, with 9 bases of the junction left unmatched. The CDR3 extends over 15 amino acids. Germline CDR1 reads SGHTA; CDR2 reads FQGNSA. DNA for the CDR3: TGTGCCAGCAGCTTCGGACTAGCGGGATTGGGGATCCAGTACTTC. Residues: CASSFGLAGLGIQYF. Drawing the rest from reference TRBV7-2 and TRBJ2-5, the complete variable domain is GAGVSQSPSNKVTEKGKDVELRCDPISGHTALYWYRQSLGQGLEFLIYFQGNSAPDKSGLPSDRFSAERTGGSVSTLTIQRTQQEDSAVYLCASSFGLAGLGIQYFGPGTRLLVL.

The gene calls are TRBV6-5 and TRBJ2-7, with 14 bases matching TRBD2. The CDR3 totals 15 residues. V was pared by 5 bases and J by 3 bases, with 3 bases of the junction left unmatched. Germline lookup yields CDR1 MNHEY and CDR2 SVGAGI. CDR3 sequence reads: CASSPTSGGVYEQYF. The CDR3 DNA reads TGTGCCAGCAGTCCGACTAGCGGGGGGGTCTACGAGCAGTACTTC.

The rearrangement links TRBV7-9 to TRBJ1-1; D remains unclear. V shed 4 bases and J shed 7 bases, with 10 bases lying between them. CDR3 size: 12 residues. The germline V gene encodes CDR1 SEHNR and CDR2 FQNEAQ (reference sequence). CDR3 region: CASSSAGVEAFF. Written as DNA, the CDR3 is TGTGCCAGCAGCTCGGCCGGGGTTGAAGCTTTCTTT.

The chain links TRBV5-4 to TRBJ1-2; D is possibly TRBD1 (5 bases). Looked up from germline, CDR1 is SGHNT and CDR2 is YYREEE (reference sequence). V was clipped by 4 bases and J by 3 bases, with 13 bases between them. This CDR3 contains 14 residues. CDR3 DNA sequence: TGTGCCAGCAGCGCGCGGGACGGGGACTATGGCTACACCTTC. It specifies CASSARDGDYGYTF.

The gene calls are TRBV5-1 and TRBJ2-3, with no clear D. This CDR3 region has 13 residues. Germline CDR1 is SGHRS and CDR2 is YFSETQ. V was pared by 5 bases and J by 4 bases, with 11 bases between. CDR3 sequence reads: CASSRSVADTQYF. The CDR3 DNA reads TGCGCCAGCAGTAGGTCAGTGGCAGATACGCAGTATTTT.

The chain links TRBV4-2 to TRBJ2-5; TRBD2 agrees at 8 bases. Germline trimming cut 1 base from V and 2 bases from J; bases unmatched to any gene: 9. Germline loops: CDR1 LGHNA, CDR2 YNFKEQ. There are 17 residues in the CDR3. The CDR3 loop is CASSQVGPSGHQETQYF. Here the CDR3 DNA reads TGTGCCAGCAGCCAAGTTGGGCCTAGCGGGCATCAAGAGACCCAGTACTTC.